This paragraph covers one TCR beta chain sequence. The antigen is unknown. CD4+ cells were split into CD45RA+ naive and CD45RA-negative memory subsets. Method: immunoSEQ multiplex PCR; TCRdb's copy keeps in-frame clones and lacks some. The table includes 550,000 to 700,000 clones, roughly 73% detected once. This entry is derived from a study of shared clonotypes between healthy human individuals. Study-wide results and limits: Limitation of the genetic and exposure-history diversity represented came from the few donors. Richness estimates generally favored naive over memory subsets.

The sequence was obtained from a woman aged 30 to 39 in good health. The sample was memory CD4+ T cells sorted from blood. Subset defined: CD45RA-negative fraction.

CDR3 residues: CASSVIRGDEAFF. The CDR3 nucleotides read TGTGCCAGCAGTGTTATTAGGGGGGATGAAGCTTTCTTT. The chain couples TRBV6-1 to TRBJ1-1, with a weak D call TRBD1 (6 bases). The CDR3 sequence is 13 residues long. V lost 4 bases and J lost 7, with 13 bases in between. CDR1 is MNHNS and CDR2 is SASEGT in the germline V gene.